Following are 20 T cell receptor beta chains from one sample sequenced in a study of CD8 T cells in ankylosing spondylitis. TCRdb re-derived calls from the 5' RACE reads in MiXCR, one entry per CDR3 protein. Of 40,000 or so distinct CDR3 sequences in the sample, about 2.5% were seen once. Source material: blood, either unsorted or a sorted T cell fraction (not recorded which). These receptors all stem from a male donor with ankylosing spondylitis or in good health (not recorded which).

This clonotype was found many times. The rearrangement joins TRBV9 to TRBJ2-1; 12 bases are a match to TRBD2. The CDR3 sequence is 17 residues long. After removal of 2 bases from V and 8 bases from J, the junction contained 11 bases not matched to a gene. CDR1 and CDR2 (germline): SGDLS, YYNGEE. The chain's CDR3 is CASSVGVGLAGGDEQFF. CDR3 in DNA: TGTGCCAGCAGCGTGGGGGTGGGGCTAGCGGGAGGGGATGAGCAGTTCTTC.

This rearrangement joins TRBV9 to TRBJ2-5; the match to TRBD2 covers 9 bases. Unmatched junction bases numbered 12, after V lost 4 bases and J lost 5 bases. This CDR3 is 16 amino acids long. Germline V gene sequence: CDR1 SGDLS, CDR2 YYNGEE. CDR3 in amino acids: CASSPTGGRAGETQYF. In DNA, the CDR3 is TGTGCCAGCAGCCCAACGGGCGGGAGGGCCGGGGAGACCCAGTACTTC. The variable domain in full, completed from reference TRBV9 and TRBJ2-5, reads DSGVTQTPKHLITATGQRVTLRCSPRSGDLSVYWYQQSLDQGLQFLIQYYNGEERAKGNILERFSAQQFPDLHSELNLSSLELGDSALYFCASSPTGGRAGETQYFGPGTRLLVL.

This clonotype was recorded many times. The chain has TRBV9 and TRBJ1-2; D may be TRBD1 (6 bases). V was cut by 3 bases and J by 4 bases, with 13 bases left in between. The length of the CDR3 is 14 residues. The V gene's germline CDR1 is SGDLS and CDR2 YYNGEE. CDR3 loop: CASSAVGTLYGYTF. DNA of the CDR3: TGTGCCAGCAGCGCCGTAGGGACACTCTATGGCTACACCTTC.

This clonotype came up a few times. This chain connects TRBV9 to TRBJ2-1; 8 nucleotides line up with TRBD1. The J segment lost 0 bases and the V segment lost 4 bases, leaving 18 bases of the junction unmatched. CDR3 size: 20 residues. Germline CDR1 and CDR2: SGDLS and YYNGEE. The CDR3 spells CASSPSWGRGGQGSYNEQFF. In DNA form, the CDR3 reads TGTGCCAGCAGCCCGTCGTGGGGGCGAGGCGGACAGGGCTCCTACAATGAGCAGTTCTTC.

Ten or more counts support this clonotype. The V gene is TRBV9, the J gene TRBJ2-2; either TRBD1 or TRBD2 may fit D (5 bases each). The CDR3 runs 14 residues. Germline CDR1 is SGDLS and CDR2 is YYNGEE. V lost 4 bases, J lost 3 bases, and 10 bases lay in between. CDR3 DNA: TGTGCCAGCAGCTCGGGGCCGGACACCGGGGAGCTGTTTTTT. Translated: CASSSGPDTGELFF.

To note about this clonotype: This may be a read error: a much more frequent sequence differs by one nucleotide. The rearrangement links TRBV9 to TRBJ2-7; TRBD2 matches 12 bases. CDR3 length equals 14 residues. J lost 6 bases, V lost 8 bases, and 9 bases had no gene match. Germline V gives CDR1 SGDLS, CDR2 YYNGEE. Here the CDR3 reads CARSSGLAGTEQYF. The CDR3 DNA follows: TGTGCCAGGAGCTCCGGACTAGCGGGAACCGAGCAGTACTTC.

This clonotype was picked up many times. The CDR3: CASSVQAGTYNEQFF. The CDR3 coding sequence is TGTGCCAGCAGCGTCCAAGCGGGAACGTACAATGAGCAGTTCTTC. The J gene is TRBJ2-1, the V gene TRBV9; 7 nucleotides match TRBD2. The CDR3 is made up of 15 amino acids. The V and J ends lost 2 bases and 4 bases, in that order; junction bases with no gene match: 6. In germline, CDR1 is SGDLS, CDR2 YYNGEE.

At least ten counts were recorded for this clonotype. This chain uses TRBV9 with TRBJ2-1, with 8 bases that match TRBD2. V lost 2 bases and J lost 5; bases outside the gene matches: 3. In germline, CDR1 is SGDLS, CDR2 YYNGEE. The CDR3 consists of 14 residues. The CDR3 DNA is TGTGCCAGCAGCGTGGGACTAGTCCACAATGAGCAGTTCTTC. Translating it yields CASSVGLVHNEQFF.

J is TRBJ2-6 and V is TRBV9; weak D call: TRBD2 (7 bases). The CDR3 contains 17 residues. Germline CDR1 reads SGDLS; CDR2 reads YYNGEE. Trimming cost V 3 bases and J 2 bases, with 15 bases left between them. CDR3 in DNA: TGTGCCAGCAGCGCCCTTGGGGGGGGGCCTGGGGCCAACGTCCTGACTTTC. Its translation is CASSALGGGPGANVLTF.

This clonotype was seen at least ten times. CDR3 in amino acids: CASSVAPQGAGEKLFF. The CDR3 DNA reads as TGTGCCAGCAGCGTAGCCCCACAGGGGGCGGGTGAAAAACTGTTTTTT. The rearrangement uses TRBV9 and TRBJ1-4, with 9 positions matching TRBD1. The CDR3 has 16 amino acids. Trimming cost V 0 bases and J 7 bases; bases outside gene matches: 7. CDR1 is SGDLS and CDR2 is YYNGEE in the germline V gene.

This clonotype showed up many times. V is TRBV9 and J is TRBJ1-5; D not certain. The V end lost 0 bases, the J end lost 7 bases, and 14 bases lay between the germline ends. The CDR3 totals 15 residues. Germline V gene lookup returns CDR1 SGDLS and CDR2 YYNGEE. In nucleotides, the CDR3 is TGTGCCAGCAGCGTAGGTGGCGGGTTGGGACAGCCCCAGCATTTT. Translating it yields CASSVGGGLGQPQHF.

This clonotype was found many times. The gene calls are TRBV9 and TRBJ2-4; possibly TRBD2 for D (5 bases). Germline V lookup: CDR1 SGDLS, CDR2 YYNGEE. The CDR3 has 15 residues. Deletions cut 2 bases from V and 1 base from J, with 10 bases between. The CDR3 protein is CASSVEPGAKNIQYF. CDR3 DNA sequence: TGTGCCAGCAGCGTGGAGCCGGGGGCCAAAAACATTCAGTACTTC.

This clonotype was detected ten times or more. This chain's CDR3 is CASSPGEGQGALAKNIQYF. CDR3 in DNA: TGTGCCAGCAGCCCCGGGGAGGGACAGGGGGCCCTAGCCAAAAACATTCAGTACTTC. The chain uses TRBV9 and TRBJ2-4; 12 bases agree with TRBD1. Per germline, CDR1 SGDLS and CDR2 YYNGEE. The CDR3 has 19 amino acids. V lost 4 bases, J lost 0 bases, and 11 bases stayed unmatched.

In this sample, this clonotype turned up many times. V and J are TRBV9 and TRBJ2-1; TRBD2 is a possible D gene (6 bases). V was cut by 0 bases and J by 10 bases, with 11 bases left in between. The CDR3 is made up of 13 amino acids. CDR1 SGDLS and CDR2 YYNGEE come from the germline V gene. The CDR3 DNA reads as TGTGCCAGCAGCGTAGCTGGGGGAGGAGAGCAGTTCTTC. Its protein product is CASSVAGGGEQFF.

The rearrangement links TRBV9 to TRBJ2-3; a weak D match, TRBD2 (6 bases). The CDR3 length is 16 residues. The germline V gene encodes CDR1 SGDLS and CDR2 YYNGEE. V was shortened by 0 bases and J by 1 base, with 12 bases between the two germline ends. The CDR3 region is CASSVDIGTRTDTQYF. As DNA, the CDR3 is TGTGCCAGCAGCGTAGATATCGGGACTCGCACAGATACGCAGTATTTT.

This clonotype was recorded at least ten times. This sequence joins TRBV9 and TRBJ2-7; 9 bases are shared with TRBD2. The V gene's germline CDR1 is SGDLS and CDR2 YYNGEE. The CDR3 is made up of 18 amino acids. The ends lost 0 bases at V and 6 bases at J; junction bases unmatched: 16. CDR3 loop: CASSVVGSGSGIRSEQYF. The CDR3 nucleotides are TGTGCCAGCAGCGTAGTAGGTAGCGGGAGCGGTATTCGTAGCGAGCAGTACTTC.

This clonotype was observed many times. The V and J genes are TRBV9 and TRBJ2-1; 11 bases match TRBD2. V lost 0 bases to trimming and J lost 4 bases; unmatched junction nucleotides: 6. This CDR3 has 17 amino acids. Germline-derived CDR1 and CDR2 are SGDLS and YYNGEE. The CDR3 sequence is CASSVALGTSGYNEQFF. The CDR3 nucleotides are TGTGCCAGCAGCGTAGCTCTGGGGACTAGCGGATACAATGAGCAGTTCTTC.

This clonotype appeared many times. This sequence joins TRBV9 and TRBJ1-2; D is uncertain. This CDR3 has 12 residues. Germline CDR1 SGDLS, CDR2 YYNGEE. Trimming took off 4 bases at V and 8 bases at J, with 12 bases between the two ends. DNA of the CDR3: TGTGCCAGCAGCCCCCCCTTGGGGGGCTACACCTTC. Translation: CASSPPLGGYTF.

This clonotype was counted many times. V gene TRBV9 combines with J gene TRBJ2-7; 7 nucleotides align to TRBD2. This CDR3 is built from 15 residues. Germline lookup yields CDR1 SGDLS and CDR2 YYNGEE. V was clipped by 4 bases and J by 3 bases; unmatched bases: 10. CDR3 protein: CASSPRTSHGYEQYF. In nucleotides, the CDR3 is TGTGCCAGCAGCCCCCGGACTAGTCACGGCTACGAGCAGTACTTC.

The chain uses TRBV4-1 and TRBJ2-1; 7 nucleotides agree with TRBD2. V trimming: 9 bases; J trimming: 4 bases; junction bases outside the gene matches: 9. The CDR3 sequence is 14 residues long. Germline lookup yields CDR1 MGHRA and CDR2 YSYEKL. The CDR3 sequence is CARRLGGRYNEQFF. In nucleotides, the CDR3 is TGCGCCAGACGGCTGGGGGGGAGATACAATGAGCAGTTCTTC.